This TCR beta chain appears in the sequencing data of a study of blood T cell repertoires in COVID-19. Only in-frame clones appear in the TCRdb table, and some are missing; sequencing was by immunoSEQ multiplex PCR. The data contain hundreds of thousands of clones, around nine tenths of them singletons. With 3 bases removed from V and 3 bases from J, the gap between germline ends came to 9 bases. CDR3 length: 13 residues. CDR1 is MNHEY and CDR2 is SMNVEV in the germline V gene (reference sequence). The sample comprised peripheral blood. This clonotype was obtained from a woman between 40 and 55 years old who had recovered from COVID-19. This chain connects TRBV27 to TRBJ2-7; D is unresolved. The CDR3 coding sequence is TGTGCCAGCAGTTTCGCAGGTTACTACGAGCAGTACTTC. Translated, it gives CASSFAGYYEQYF.